This is a list of T cell receptor beta chains from one sample in a study of cytomegalovirus exposure and HLA in healthy donors. Assay used: immunoSEQ multiplex PCR; TCRdb lists only in-frame clones, some missing. The table records under 200,000 clones, roughly 87% of them present only once. The specimen was PBMCs. All receptors come from a boy younger than 10 in good health and CMV-seronegative. The CDR3 runs from the conserved cysteine through the conserved F or W. The D gene is left open where the match is weak. A row's size may be missing; if present it is once, few, many or a size class.

len	v_gene	d_gene	j_gene	abundance	CDR3nt	CDR3aa
15	TRBV28	-	TRBJ2-7	-	TGTGCCAGCAGTTTGTGGGCGGGGAGCTCCTACGAGCAGTACTTC	CASSLWAGSSYEQYF
13	TRBV10-3	TRBD1	TRBJ2-7	-	TGTGCCATCGGGGGACAGGGAACGTACGAGCAGTACTTC	CAIGGQGTYEQYF
15	TRBV6-5	-	TRBJ1-2	-	TGTGCCAGCGGATTAAACAGGGTACCTAACTATGGCTACACCTTC	CASGLNRVPNYGYTF
18	TRBV9	TRBD2	TRBJ2-7	-	TGTGCCAGCAGCGTAGCTGACGGGGGGACCTTACTCACCTACGAGCAGTACTTC	CASSVADGGTLLTYEQYF
15	TRBV2	TRBD1	TRBJ1-5	-	TGTGCCAGCAGTGGGAGGAGACAGGGCGCGAAGCCCCAGCATTTT	CASSGRRQGAKPQHF
16	TRBV19	-	TRBJ1-3	-	TGTGCCAGTCACCTGAGCGGAGACCGCTCTGGAAACACCATATATTTT	CASHLSGDRSGNTIYF
19	TRBV4-2	-	TRBJ1-5	-	TGTGCCAGCAGCCAAGTAATAGCGTCGGACGCTGATAGCAATCAGCCCCAGCATTTT	CASSQVIASDADSNQPQHF
14	TRBV27	-	TRBJ1-5	-	TGTGCCAGCGGCGGGGGCCGCAGCAATCAGCCCCAGCATTTT	CASGGGRSNQPQHF
11	TRBV30	TRBD2	TRBJ2-7	-	TGTGCCTGGGGTGGGGGGGGCGAGCAGTACTTC	CAWGGGGEQYF
17	TRBV4-1	TRBD1	TRBJ2-3	-	TGCGCCAGCAGCCAACCAGTCCGGACAGGGGTTGAAGATACGCAGTATTTT	CASSQPVRTGVEDTQYF
14	TRBV30	-	TRBJ2-3	-	TGTGCCTGGAACGGAGGGGGGGTTTGGGGTACGCAGTATTTT	CAWNGGGVWGTQYF
14	TRBV5-5	-	TRBJ2-7	-	TGTGCCAGCAGCTTGGTTTCAGATCGCTACGAGCAGTACTTC	CASSLVSDRYEQYF
11	TRBV30	-	TRBJ1-4	few	TGTGCCTGGAGTCCACTCGAAAAACTGTTTTTT	CAWSPLEKLFF
12	TRBV10-3	-	TRBJ2-7	-	TGTGCCATCAGTGAGTCAGACTACGAGCAGTACTTC	CAISESDYEQYF
14	TRBV29-1	-	TRBJ1-1	once	TGCAGCGTGAGGGGGGGGGACATGAACACTGAAGCTTTCTTT	CSVRGGDMNTEAFF
13	TRBV28	-	TRBJ2-5	-	TGTGCCAGCAGTTTCGGACATCAAGAGACCCAGTACTTC	CASSFGHQETQYF
13	TRBV6-5	-	TRBJ1-2	-	TGTGCCAGCAGCCCTCAGGGAAACTATGGCTACACCTTC	CASSPQGNYGYTF
16	TRBV7-6	-	TRBJ2-3	-	TGTGCCAGCAGCTTAGCGGCAGGGCACAACACAGATACGCAGTATTTT	CASSLAAGHNTDTQYF
13	TRBV6-4	-	TRBJ1-5	few	TGTGCCAGCAGTGTACAGGGCGGTCAGCCCCAGCATTTT	CASSVQGGQPQHF
11	TRBV5-6	-	TRBJ2-5	-	TGTGCCAGCAGCTATGTGGGAGAGCAGTACTTC	CASSYVGEQYF
13	TRBV5-8	-	TRBJ2-7	-	TGTGCCAGCAGCTTCGGAGGCTCCTACGAGCAGTACTTC	CASSFGGSYEQYF
15	TRBV27	TRBD1	TRBJ2-1	-	TGTGCCAGCTGTTGGACAGGGGATTCGGGCAATGAGCAGTTCTTC	CASCWTGDSGNEQFF
13	TRBV19	TRBD1	TRBJ1-2	-	TGTGCCACCGGACAGGTCTTGCACTATGGCTACACCTTC	CATGQVLHYGYTF
15	TRBV27	-	TRBJ2-7	-	TGTGCCAGCAGTCCCTATTCGGGGAAGCGGTACGAGCAGTACTTC	CASSPYSGKRYEQYF
12	TRBV5-4	-	TRBJ2-7	-	TGTGCCAGCAGCTTGACAGGATACGAGCAGTACTTC	CASSLTGYEQYF
15	TRBV19	TRBD2	TRBJ2-7	few	TGTGCCAGTAGTATAGGCGGGGGGACCGCCTACGAGCAGTACTTC	CASSIGGGTAYEQYF
18	TRBV15	-	TRBJ1-2	-	TGTGCCACCAGCGGTACTAAAACGGGATACCTTGGGGACTATGGCTACACCTTC	CATSGTKTGYLGDYGYTF
13	TRBV25-1	TRBD2	TRBJ2-5	-	TGTGCCAGCACGGGACTAGCGGGGGATACCCAGTACTTC	CASTGLAGDTQYF
15	TRBV6-4	TRBD1	TRBJ2-1	-	TGTGCCAGCAGTGACTCGAGACAGGGGGGGAATGAGCAGTTCTTC	CASSDSRQGGNEQFF
13	TRBV28	-	TRBJ1-1	once	TGTGCCAGCGGGGCTCATCTCAACACTGAAGCTTTCTTT	CASGAHLNTEAFF
17	TRBV7-3	-	TRBJ2-1	-	TGTGCCAGCAGCTATCAGGGGGGCGGGAAGAATTACAATGAGCAGTTCTTC	CASSYQGGGKNYNEQFF
14	TRBV27	-	TRBJ2-3	-	TGTGCCAGCAGCTCAAACAGGGAAACAGATACGCAGTATTTT	CASSSNRETDTQYF
13	TRBV27	TRBD1	TRBJ2-3	-	TGTGCCAGCAGTGCAGGGACAGCAGATACGCAGTATTTT	CASSAGTADTQYF
12	TRBV7-6	TRBD1	TRBJ2-2	-	TGTGCCAGCCGACAGGGGACCGGGGAGCTGTTTTTT	CASRQGTGELFF
15	TRBV28	TRBD1	TRBJ2-5	-	TGTGCCAGCAGTTGGACAGGGGATTACCAAGAGACCCAGTACTTC	CASSWTGDYQETQYF
14	TRBV28	-	TRBJ2-2	-	TGTGCCAGTACACAGGGTACGAACACCGGGGAGCTGTTTTTT	CASTQGTNTGELFF
17	TRBV2	-	TRBJ2-1	-	TGTGCCAGCAGTGAGGGAGCGGGTGCATTTGAAGGCAATGAGCAGTTCTTC	CASSEGAGAFEGNEQFF
16	TRBV9	TRBD2	TRBJ2-2	once	TGTGCCAGCAGCGTAAAGCAGCGGGGAAACACCGGGGAGCTGTTTTTT	CASSVKQRGNTGELFF
14	TRBV10-3	-	TRBJ2-3	-	TGTGCCATCAAGACAGAGCTTATGTCAGATACGCAGTATTTT	CAIKTELMSDTQYF
15	TRBV5-4	TRBD1	TRBJ2-2	-	TGTGCCAGCAGCTTGGCCACAGGGGGAGGCGGGGAGCTGTTTTTT	CASSLATGGGGELFF
15	TRBV9	-	TRBJ2-3	-	TGTGCCAGCAGCCCTACTAGCTCCGGCACAGATACGCAGTATTTT	CASSPTSSGTDTQYF
15	TRBV28	TRBD1	TRBJ2-6	-	TGTGCCAGCAGTCTACAGGGGGCTGGGGCCAACGTCCTGACTTTC	CASSLQGAGANVLTF
16	TRBV28	TRBD1	TRBJ2-1	-	TGTGCCAGCAGCTTCTCCGGGACAGGGGTCTCGAATGAGCAGTTCTTC	CASSFSGTGVSNEQFF
16	TRBV5-1	TRBD1	TRBJ2-7	once	TGCGCCAGCAGCTTGGAAGGACAGGGGGCAATAGGGGAGCAGTACTTC	CASSLEGQGAIGEQYF